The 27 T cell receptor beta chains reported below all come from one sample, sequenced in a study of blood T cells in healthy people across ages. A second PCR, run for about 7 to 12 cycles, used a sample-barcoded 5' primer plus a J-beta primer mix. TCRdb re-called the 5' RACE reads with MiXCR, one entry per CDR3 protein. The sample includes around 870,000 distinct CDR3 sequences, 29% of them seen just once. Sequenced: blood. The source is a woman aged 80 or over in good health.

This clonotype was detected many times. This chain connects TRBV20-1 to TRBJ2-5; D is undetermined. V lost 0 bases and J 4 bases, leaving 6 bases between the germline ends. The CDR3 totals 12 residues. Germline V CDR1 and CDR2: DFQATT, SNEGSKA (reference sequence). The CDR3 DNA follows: TGCAGTGCTAGAGATCAGCTAGAGACCCAGTACTTC. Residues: CSARDQLETQYF.

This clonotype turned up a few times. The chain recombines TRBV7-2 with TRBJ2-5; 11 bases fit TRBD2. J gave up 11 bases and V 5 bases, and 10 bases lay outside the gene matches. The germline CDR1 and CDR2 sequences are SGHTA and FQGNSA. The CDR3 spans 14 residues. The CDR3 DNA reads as TGTGCCAGCAGCGCGGGACTAGCGGTCAATGAGCAGTACTTC. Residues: CASSAGLAVNEQYF.

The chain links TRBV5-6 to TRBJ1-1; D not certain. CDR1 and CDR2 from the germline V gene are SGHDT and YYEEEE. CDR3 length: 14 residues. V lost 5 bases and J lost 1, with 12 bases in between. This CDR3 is CASRLRGQNTEAFF. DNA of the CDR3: TGTGCCAGCAGGTTGCGCGGGCAGAACACTGAAGCTTTCTTT.

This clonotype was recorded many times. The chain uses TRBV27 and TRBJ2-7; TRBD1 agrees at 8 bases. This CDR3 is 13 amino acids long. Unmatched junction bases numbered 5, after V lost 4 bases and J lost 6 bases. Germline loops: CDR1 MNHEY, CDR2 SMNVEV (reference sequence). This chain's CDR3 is CASSSRTGREQYF. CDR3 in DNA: TGTGCCAGCAGTTCGAGGACAGGGCGCGAGCAGTACTTC.

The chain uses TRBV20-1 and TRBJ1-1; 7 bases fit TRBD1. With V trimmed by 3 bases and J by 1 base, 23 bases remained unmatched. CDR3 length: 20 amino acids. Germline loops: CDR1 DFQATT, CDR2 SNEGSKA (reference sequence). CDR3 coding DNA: TGCAGTGCTAGTCCGGGTGGGACAGCGAGCCAGGGGCTATGGAACACTGAAGCTTTCTTT. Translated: CSASPGGTASQGLWNTEAFF.

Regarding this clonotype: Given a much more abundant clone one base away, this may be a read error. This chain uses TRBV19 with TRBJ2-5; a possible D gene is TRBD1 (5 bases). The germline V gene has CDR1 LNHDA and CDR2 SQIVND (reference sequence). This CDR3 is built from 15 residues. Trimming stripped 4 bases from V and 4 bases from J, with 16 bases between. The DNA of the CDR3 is TGTGCCAGTAGTAAAGACCAGGACAACACAGAGACCCAGTACTTC. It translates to CASSKDQDNTETQYF.

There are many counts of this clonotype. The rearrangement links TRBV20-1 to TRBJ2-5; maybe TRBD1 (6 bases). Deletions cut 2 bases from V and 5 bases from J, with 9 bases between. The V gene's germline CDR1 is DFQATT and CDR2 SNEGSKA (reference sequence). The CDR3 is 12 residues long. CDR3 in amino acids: CSARNQGETQYF. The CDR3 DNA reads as TGCAGTGCTAGAAACCAGGGGGAGACCCAGTACTTC.

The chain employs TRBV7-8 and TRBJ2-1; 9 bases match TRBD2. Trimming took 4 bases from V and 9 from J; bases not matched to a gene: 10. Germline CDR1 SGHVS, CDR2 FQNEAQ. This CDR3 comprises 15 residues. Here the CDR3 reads CASSYPGTSILEQFF. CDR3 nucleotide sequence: TGTGCCAGCAGCTACCCCGGGACTAGCATTCTTGAGCAGTTCTTC.

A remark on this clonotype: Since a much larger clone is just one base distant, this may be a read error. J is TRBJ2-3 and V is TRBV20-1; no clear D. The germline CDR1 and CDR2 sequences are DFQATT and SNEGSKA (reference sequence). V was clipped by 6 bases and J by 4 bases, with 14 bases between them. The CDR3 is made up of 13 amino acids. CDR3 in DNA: TGCAGTGCCCGGCCGGTCCGGGCAGATACGCAGTATTTT. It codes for CSARPVRADTQYF.

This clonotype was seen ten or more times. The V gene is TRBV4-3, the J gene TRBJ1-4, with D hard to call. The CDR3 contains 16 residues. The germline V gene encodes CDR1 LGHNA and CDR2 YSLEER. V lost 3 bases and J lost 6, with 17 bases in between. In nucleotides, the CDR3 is TGCGCCAGCAGCCAGCACAAGGGAGGCGGGGATGAAAAACTGTTTTTT. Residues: CASSQHKGGGDEKLFF.

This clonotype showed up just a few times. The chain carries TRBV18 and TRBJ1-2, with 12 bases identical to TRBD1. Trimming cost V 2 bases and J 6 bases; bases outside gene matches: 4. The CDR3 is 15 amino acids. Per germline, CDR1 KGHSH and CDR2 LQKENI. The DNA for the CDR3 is TGTGCCAGCTCACCAAAGGGACAGGGGGCGAATGGCTACACCTTC. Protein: CASSPKGQGANGYTF.

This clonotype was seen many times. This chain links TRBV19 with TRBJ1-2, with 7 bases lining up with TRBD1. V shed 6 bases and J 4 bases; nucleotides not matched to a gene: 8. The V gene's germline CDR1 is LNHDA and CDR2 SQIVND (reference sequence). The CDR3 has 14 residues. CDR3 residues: CASRTGQQIYGYTF. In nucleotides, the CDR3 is TGTGCCAGTAGGACGGGACAGCAGATCTATGGCTACACCTTC.

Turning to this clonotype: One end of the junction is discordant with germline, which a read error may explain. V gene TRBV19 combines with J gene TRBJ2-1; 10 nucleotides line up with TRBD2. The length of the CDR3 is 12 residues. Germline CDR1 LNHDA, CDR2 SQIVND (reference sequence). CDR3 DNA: TGTGCCAGGAGTAAGATAGCGGGGGGGCAGTTCTTC. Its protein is CARSKIAGGQFF. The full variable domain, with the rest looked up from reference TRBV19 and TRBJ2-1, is DGGITQSPKYLFRKEGQNVTLSCEQNLNHDAMYWYRQDPGQGLRLIYYSQIVNDFQKGDIAEGYSVSREKKESFPLTVTSAQKNPTAFYLCARSKIAGGQFFGPGTRLTVL.

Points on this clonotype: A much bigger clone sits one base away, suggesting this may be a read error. The DNA for the CDR3 is TGTGCCAGCAGCTCCCCCCCCAACCGAGCGGAGCAGTTCTTC. This encodes CASSSPPNRAEQFF. This sequence joins TRBV7-2 and TRBJ2-1; D gene ambiguous. The germline V gene has CDR1 SGHTA and CDR2 FQGNSA. There are 14 residues in the CDR3. The ends were cut back, 4 bases at V and 10 bases at J, with 17 bases in the middle.

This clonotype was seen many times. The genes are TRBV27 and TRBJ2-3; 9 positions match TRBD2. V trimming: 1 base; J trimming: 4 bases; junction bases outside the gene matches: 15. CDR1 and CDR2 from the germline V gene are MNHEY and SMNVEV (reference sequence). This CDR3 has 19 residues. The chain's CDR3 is CASSLFPGVSGGLADTQYF. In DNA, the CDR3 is TGTGCCAGCAGTTTATTTCCAGGGGTTAGCGGGGGACTCGCAGATACGCAGTATTTT.

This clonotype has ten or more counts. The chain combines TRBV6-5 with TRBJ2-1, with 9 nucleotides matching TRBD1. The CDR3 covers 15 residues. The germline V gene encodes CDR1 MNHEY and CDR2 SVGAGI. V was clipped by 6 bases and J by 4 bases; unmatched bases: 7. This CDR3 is CASRIQGASYNEQFF. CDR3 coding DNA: TGTGCCAGCAGAATACAGGGGGCAAGTTACAATGAGCAGTTCTTC.

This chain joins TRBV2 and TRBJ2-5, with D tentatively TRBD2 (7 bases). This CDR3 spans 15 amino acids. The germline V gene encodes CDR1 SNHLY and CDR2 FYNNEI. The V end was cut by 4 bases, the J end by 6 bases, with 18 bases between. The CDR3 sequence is CASSVGGLIRQTQYF. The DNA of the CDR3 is TGTGCCAGCAGTGTCGGGGGGCTAATTCGACAGACCCAGTACTTC.

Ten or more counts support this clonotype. CDR3 in DNA: TGTGCCAGCAGCGTTAGGGGGGGAGAGACCCAGTACTTC. This encodes CASSVRGGETQYF. This sequence joins TRBV12-3 or TRBV12-4 and TRBJ2-5; D perhaps matches TRBD2 (7 bases). CDR3 length equals 13 residues. Trimming stripped 6 bases from V and 4 bases from J, with 12 bases between.

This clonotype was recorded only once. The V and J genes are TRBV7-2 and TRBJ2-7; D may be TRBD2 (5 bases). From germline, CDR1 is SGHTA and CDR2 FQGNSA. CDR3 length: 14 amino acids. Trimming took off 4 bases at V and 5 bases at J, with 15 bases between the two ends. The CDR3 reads CASSSSMDSDEQYF. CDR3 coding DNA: TGTGCCAGCAGCTCGTCGATGGATAGCGACGAGCAGTACTTC.

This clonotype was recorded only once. CDR3 in DNA: TGTGCCAGCAGCGACGGACTAGCCGACTACAATGAGCAGTTCTTC. It is translated as CASSDGLADYNEQFF. V usage is TRBV7-3 and J usage is TRBJ2-1; 8 bases are shared with TRBD2. There are 15 residues in the CDR3. J gave up 3 bases and V 5 bases, and 6 bases lay outside the gene matches. CDR1 is SGHTA and CDR2 is FQGTGA in the germline V gene.

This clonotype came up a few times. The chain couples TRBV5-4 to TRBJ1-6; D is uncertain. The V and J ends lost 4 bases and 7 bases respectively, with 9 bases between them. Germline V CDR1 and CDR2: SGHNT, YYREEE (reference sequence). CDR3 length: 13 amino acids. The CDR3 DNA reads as TGTGCCAGCAGCATAGACAAGAATTCACCCCTCCACTTT. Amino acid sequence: CASSIDKNSPLHF.

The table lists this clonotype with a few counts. The CDR3 reads CASPGDGSGNTIYF. The DNA for the CDR3 is TGTGCCAGCCCCGGGGACGGCTCTGGAAACACCATATATTTT. The rearrangement links TRBV12-3 or TRBV12-4 to TRBJ1-3; D is perhaps TRBD1 (5 bases). The CDR3 length is 14 residues. Trimming stripped 8 bases from V and 0 bases from J, with 11 bases between.

CDR3 in amino acids: CASSPPGTAGADTQYF. The DNA for the CDR3 is TGTGCCAGCTCACCACCCGGGACAGCCGGTGCAGATACGCAGTATTTT. The rearrangement joins TRBV18 to TRBJ2-3, with 7 bases lining up with TRBD1. V was pared by 0 bases and J by 4 bases, with 7 bases of the junction left unmatched. The CDR3 sequence is 16 residues long. The germline V gene encodes CDR1 KGHSH and CDR2 LQKENI. Full variable domain (rest looked up from reference TRBV18 and TRBJ2-3): NAGVMQNPRHLVRRRGQEARLRCSPMKGHSHVYWYRQLPEEGLKFMVYLQKENIIDESGMPKERFSAEFPKEGPSILRIQQVVRGDSAAYFCASSPPGTAGADTQYFGPGTRLTVL.

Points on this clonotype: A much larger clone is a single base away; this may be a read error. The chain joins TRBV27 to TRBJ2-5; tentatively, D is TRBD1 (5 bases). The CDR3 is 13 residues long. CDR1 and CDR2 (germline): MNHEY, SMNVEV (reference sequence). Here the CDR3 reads CASRLYGAPAQYF. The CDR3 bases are TGTGCCAGCAGGTTATATGGGGCCCCTGCCCAGTACTTC.

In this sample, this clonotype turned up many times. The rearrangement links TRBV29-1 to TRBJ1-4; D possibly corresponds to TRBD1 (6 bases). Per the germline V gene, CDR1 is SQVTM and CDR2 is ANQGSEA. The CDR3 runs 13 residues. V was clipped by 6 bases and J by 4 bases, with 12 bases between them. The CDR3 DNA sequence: TGCAGCGTCGCGGACAGACTTAATGAAAAACTGTTTTTT. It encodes CSVADRLNEKLFF.

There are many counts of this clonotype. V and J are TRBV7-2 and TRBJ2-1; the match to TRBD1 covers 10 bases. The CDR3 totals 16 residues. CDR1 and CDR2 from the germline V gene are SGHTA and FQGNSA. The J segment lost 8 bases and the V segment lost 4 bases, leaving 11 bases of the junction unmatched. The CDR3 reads CASSSAPGTGDHEQFF. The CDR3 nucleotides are TGTGCCAGCAGCTCCGCGCCCGGGACAGGGGACCATGAGCAGTTCTTC.

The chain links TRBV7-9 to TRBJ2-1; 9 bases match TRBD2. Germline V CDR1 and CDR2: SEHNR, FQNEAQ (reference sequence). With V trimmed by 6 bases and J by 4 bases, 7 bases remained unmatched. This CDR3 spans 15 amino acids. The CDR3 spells CASRVGAGGYNEQFF. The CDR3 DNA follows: TGTGCCAGCAGAGTAGGGGCGGGGGGGTACAATGAGCAGTTCTTC.